These 29 T cell receptor beta chains were all obtained from the same sample, sequenced in a study of T cell clones after liver transplantation. The method was immunoSEQ multiplex PCR; TCRdb's version includes in-frame clones alone and lacks a portion of them. This table has some 75,000 clones, roughly 80% appearing once. Sequencing was performed on CD4+ T cells from blood, taken before liver transplant. These receptors were taken from a human donor who received a liver transplant.

The J gene is TRBJ1-1, the V gene TRBV27; 9 bases agree with TRBD1. The CDR3 is 14 amino acids. The ends lost 4 bases at V and 8 bases at J; junction bases unmatched: 8. The germline gives CDR1 MNHEY, CDR2 SMNVEV (reference sequence). The CDR3 coding sequence is TGTGCCAGCAGTTATTCCGGGACAGGGACAGAAGCTTTCTTT. As protein: CASSYSGTGTEAFF.

The chain uses TRBV6-6 and TRBJ2-7, with TRBD1 identical over 8 bases. There are 16 residues in the CDR3. Germline V lookup: CDR1 MNHNY, CDR2 SVGAGI (reference sequence). V lost 3 bases to trimming and J lost 0 bases; unmatched junction nucleotides: 7. The CDR3 DNA reads as TGTGCCAGCAGTTATTCAGGGGGCCGAGACTCCTACGAGCAGTACTTC. Residues: CASSYSGGRDSYEQYF.

This rearrangement joins TRBV28 to TRBJ2-7; D is undetermined. The CDR3 is 15 amino acids. The germline V and J ends were trimmed by 5 bases and 0 bases, with 14 bases remaining between them. From germline, CDR1 is MDHEN and CDR2 SYDVKM. CDR3 sequence (DNA): TGTGCCAGCAGTCCCCCGCAGGCGAGCTCCTACGAGCAGTACTTC. Translating gives CASSPPQASSYEQYF. The whole variable domain, remainder taken from reference TRBV28 and TRBJ2-7, is DVKVTQSSRYLVKRTGEKVFLECVQDMDHENMFWYRQDPGLGLRLIYFSYDVKMKEKGDIPEGYSVSREKKERFSLILESASTNQTSMYLCASSPPQASSYEQYFGPGTRLTVT.

This clone occurred once. CDR3 coding DNA: TGTGCCAGTAGTATAAATTGGGACGATGGCTACACCTTC. Amino acids: CASSINWDDGYTF. The rearrangement uses TRBV19 and TRBJ1-2; D is perhaps TRBD1 (5 bases). CDR3 length: 13 residues. Trimming removed 2 bases at V and 6 bases at J, with 10 bases between. Germline CDR1 and CDR2: LNHDA and SQIVND (reference sequence).

The chain employs TRBV7-2 and TRBJ2-7, with 11 bases matching TRBD2. V lost 5 bases, J lost 3 bases, and 6 bases stayed unmatched. The CDR3 spans 15 residues. CDR1 and CDR2 (germline): SGHTA, FQGNSA. The CDR3 region has the DNA TGTGCCAGCAGCCGGGGACTAGCGGTTAACTACGAGCAGTACTTC. This translates into CASSRGLAVNYEQYF.

This clone was observed a handful of times. The chain employs TRBV5-1 and TRBJ1-1; D is ambiguous. CDR3 length: 15 residues. V was cut by 1 base and J by 3 bases, with 13 bases left in between. Germline V gene lookup returns CDR1 SGHRS and CDR2 YFSETQ. In DNA form, the CDR3 reads TGCGCCAGCAGCTTGCGGGTGGGATGGGACACTGAAGCTTTCTTT. This gives the protein CASSLRVGWDTEAFF.

The CDR3 bases are TGTGCCAGCAGCTTAGGACCATCCAACTACGAGCAGTACTTC. It translates to CASSLGPSNYEQYF. V usage is TRBV7-2 and J usage is TRBJ2-7; D is unresolved. The germline CDR1 and CDR2 sequences are SGHTA and FQGNSA. The CDR3 covers 14 residues. Trimming took off 1 base at V and 3 bases at J, with 10 bases between the two ends.

V and J are TRBV7-2 and TRBJ1-4; D is possibly TRBD1 (6 bases). The V end lost 3 bases, the J end lost 2 bases, and 10 bases lay between the germline ends. CDR3 length equals 15 residues. Germline V lookup: CDR1 SGHTA, CDR2 FQGNSA. The CDR3 DNA reads TGTGCCAGCAGCTTGGGGGGCTTTACTAATGAAAAACTGTTTTTT. Protein product: CASSLGGFTNEKLFF.

On this clone itself: The sample has other DNA sequences that encode this CDR3 too. The chain joins TRBV28 to TRBJ1-4; 8 nucleotides align to TRBD1. J was trimmed by 7 bases and V by 2 bases; bases with no gene match: 3. The CDR3 has 14 amino acids. Germline-derived CDR1 and CDR2 are MDHEN and SYDVKM. The CDR3 here is CASSLGRGREKLFF. CDR3 in DNA: TGTGCCAGCAGTTTAGGCAGGGGGCGTGAAAAACTGTTTTTT.

This rearrangement joins TRBV7-9 to TRBJ2-7, with D unresolved. Germline values: CDR1 SEHNR, CDR2 FQNEAQ (reference sequence). V lost 1 base and J 2 bases, leaving 9 bases between the germline ends. The CDR3 totals 14 residues. The DNA for the CDR3 is TGTGCCAGCAGCTTAGGGTTAACTCCCTACGAGCAGTACTTC. This sequence encodes CASSLGLTPYEQYF.

The chain carries TRBV6-5 and TRBJ2-4; TRBD2 might be the D (5 bases). V gave up 5 bases and J gave up 3 bases, with 11 bases separating them. CDR1 is MNHEY and CDR2 is SVGAGI in the germline V gene. The CDR3 totals 14 residues. CDR3 in DNA: TGTGCCAGCAGTCCCCGGGAATACAAAAACATTCAGTACTTC. Translated, it gives CASSPREYKNIQYF.

The chain links TRBV30 to TRBJ2-3; 10 nucleotides agree with TRBD2. CDR1 GTSNPN and CDR2 SVGIG come from the germline V gene (reference sequence). V lost 3 bases, J lost 5 bases, and 14 bases stayed unmatched. The CDR3 has 17 residues. The CDR3 DNA reads as TGTGCCTGGAGCCCTAAAAGCGGGAGGGCCCTGGGAGATACGCAGTATTTT. It codes for CAWSPKSGRALGDTQYF.

This clone was recorded once. This sequence joins TRBV28 and TRBJ1-2; D is undetermined. CDR3 length: 14 amino acids. Looked up from germline, CDR1 is MDHEN and CDR2 is SYDVKM. The V and J ends lost 1 base and 8 bases respectively, with 14 bases between them. CDR3 in DNA: TGTGCCAGCAGTTTATATGAGGGAATGAAAGGCTACACCTTC. Residues: CASSLYEGMKGYTF.

The chain links TRBV6-1 to TRBJ1-2; D is undetermined. V was pared by 0 bases and J by 4 bases, with 6 bases between. Germline V gives CDR1 MNHNS, CDR2 SASEGT. The CDR3 is 13 residues long. The CDR3 DNA follows: TGTGCCAGCAGTGAAGCGTCAGGCTATGGCTACACCTTC. Residues: CASSEASGYGYTF.

This clone was recorded once. V usage is TRBV4-3 and J usage is TRBJ2-3; possibly TRBD1 or TRBD2 for D (6 bases each). The CDR3 consists of 16 residues. V was trimmed by 3 bases and J by 2 bases, leaving 15 bases between them. Germline loops: CDR1 LGHNA, CDR2 YSLEER. The CDR3 DNA reads TGCGCCAGCAGCCAGTTACGGGGGCTATCCACAGATACGCAGTATTTT. Protein: CASSQLRGLSTDTQYF.

The chain employs TRBV7-9 and TRBJ1-3; TRBD1 matches at 8 bases. With V trimmed by 5 bases and J by 2 bases, 8 bases remained unmatched. The CDR3 runs 16 residues. Per germline, CDR1 SEHNR and CDR2 FQNEAQ (reference sequence). CDR3 DNA sequence: TGTGCCAGCAGCCCACGACAGGGGAGCACTGGAAACACCATATATTTT. Its translation is CASSPRQGSTGNTIYF.

The chain is built from TRBV5-3 and TRBJ1-2; 8 positions agree with TRBD1. TRBV5-3 is sorted into the ORF group, with uncertain function. V trimming: 4 bases; J trimming: 8 bases; junction bases outside the gene matches: 7. CDR3 length equals 13 residues. The CDR3 reads CARSPDRVWGYTF. The CDR3 region has the DNA TGTGCCAGAAGCCCGGACAGGGTTTGGGGCTACACCTTC.

This rearrangement joins TRBV29-1 to TRBJ2-7, with 12 bases aligning to TRBD1. Trimming at V came to 4 bases and at J to 4 bases, leaving 20 bases not matched to a gene. CDR1 is SQVTM and CDR2 is ANQGSEA in the germline V gene. The CDR3 runs to 19 residues. For the CDR3, the DNA is TGCAGCGTTGGCGGAGAAGGGACAGGGGGCGAAGTTTACGGGTACGAGCAGTACTTC. Amino acid sequence: CSVGGEGTGGEVYGYEQYF.

The rearrangement links TRBV30 to TRBJ1-4, with 8 positions matching TRBD1. Germline V gives CDR1 GTSNPN, CDR2 SVGIG (reference sequence). V lost 6 bases to trimming and J lost 5 bases; unmatched junction nucleotides: 8. The CDR3 totals 14 residues. The CDR3 DNA is TGTGCCTGCGGGAGGACAGGGCTAAATGAAAAACTGTTTTTT. Its translation is CACGRTGLNEKLFF.

DNA of the CDR3: TGTGCCAGCAAGGGGGGTTACTCCTACGAGCAGTACTTC. Its protein is CASKGGYSYEQYF. The chain is built from TRBV28 and TRBJ2-7; tentatively, D is TRBD1 or TRBD2 (6 bases each). Trimming cost V 7 bases and J 0 bases, with 10 bases left between them. Germline CDR1 and CDR2: MDHEN and SYDVKM. The CDR3 consists of 13 residues.

CDR3 DNA: TGTGCCAGCAGCTCAAACTCTCAGGGGAATGAGCAGTTCTTC. Residues: CASSSNSQGNEQFF. This chain joins TRBV7-2 and TRBJ2-1; maybe TRBD1 (6 bases). V lost 4 bases and J 7 bases, leaving 14 bases between the germline ends. The CDR3 length is 14 residues. Germline lookup yields CDR1 SGHTA and CDR2 FQGNSA.

The chain carries TRBV5-1 and TRBJ1-1; D gene uncertain. V was cut by 0 bases and J by 1 base, with 10 bases left in between. The germline V gene encodes CDR1 SGHRS and CDR2 YFSETQ. The CDR3 sequence is 15 residues long. CDR3 protein: CASSLDSPRNTEAFF. Written as DNA, the CDR3 is TGCGCCAGCAGCTTGGACAGTCCCAGGAACACTGAAGCTTTCTTT.

The chain has TRBV6-6 and TRBJ2-1; D is unclear. The CDR3 spans 11 residues. CDR1 and CDR2 from the germline V gene are MNHNY and SVGAGI (reference sequence). V was trimmed by 2 bases and J by 10 bases, leaving 6 bases between them. The CDR3 DNA sequence: TGTGCCAGCAGTTACGGGGTGGAGCAGTTCTTC. Translated: CASSYGVEQFF.

This clone appeared a few times. The V gene is TRBV7-2, the J gene TRBJ2-3; no definite D call. Germline-derived CDR1 and CDR2 are SGHTA and FQGNSA. Between the trimmed V and J ends, which lost 2 bases and 3 bases, there was a span of 6 bases. The CDR3 loop spans 13 amino acids. CDR3 loop: CASSLLGTDTQYF. CDR3 nucleotide sequence: TGTGCCAGCAGCTTATTGGGGACAGATACGCAGTATTTT. Looking up the rest from reference TRBV7-2 and TRBJ2-3 gives the full variable domain: GAGVSQSPSNKVTEKGKDVELRCDPISGHTALYWYRQSLGQGLEFLIYFQGNSAPDKSGLPSDRFSAERTGGSVSTLTIQRTQQEDSAVYLCASSLLGTDTQYFGPGTRLTVL.

DNA for the CDR3: TGTGCCAGCTCACGCAGCACAGATACGCAGTATTTT. It yields the protein CASSRSTDTQYF. The chain joins TRBV18 to TRBJ2-3, with unresolved D. Germline CDR1 reads KGHSH; CDR2 reads LQKENI. Trimming removed 4 bases from V and 0 bases from J, with 2 bases in between. The CDR3 runs to 12 residues.

The chain recombines TRBV11-1 with TRBJ1-2; TRBD1 is a possible D gene (6 bases). The CDR3 contains 15 residues. Germline CDR1 is SGHAT and CDR2 is FQDESV (reference sequence). Trimming shortened V by 1 base and J by 2 bases, and 11 bases separated the two germline ends. The CDR3 region has the DNA TGTGCCAGCAGCTTAGGAGACAGGAAAAACTATGGCTACACCTTC. It specifies CASSLGDRKNYGYTF.

This clone was seen only a few times. The chain joins TRBV9 to TRBJ1-2; possibly TRBD1 for D (6 bases). V was cut by 0 bases and J by 4 bases, with 10 bases left in between. Germline V CDR1 and CDR2: SGDLS, YYNGEE. This CDR3 comprises 14 residues. The chain's CDR3 is CASSVGIGGYGYTF. For the CDR3, the DNA is TGTGCCAGCAGCGTAGGGATAGGGGGCTATGGCTACACCTTC.

The chain couples TRBV9 to TRBJ1-1; D perhaps matches TRBD1 (6 bases). There are 15 residues in the CDR3. CDR1 is SGDLS and CDR2 is YYNGEE in the germline V gene. V lost 4 bases and J 0 bases, leaving 13 bases between the germline ends. CDR3 amino acids: CASSLRQDMNTEAFF. In nucleotides, the CDR3 is TGTGCCAGCAGCCTTAGACAGGACATGAACACTGAAGCTTTCTTT.

This clone was picked up one time. The CDR3 region is CASSATRGVTYEQYF. In DNA, the CDR3 is TGTGCCAGCAGCGCCACTCGGGGGGTGACCTACGAGCAGTACTTC. The chain carries TRBV2 and TRBJ2-7; 7 nucleotides match TRBD2. CDR3 length equals 15 residues. The V and J ends lost 6 bases and 2 bases, in that order; junction bases with no gene match: 10. Germline values: CDR1 SNHLY, CDR2 FYNNEI.